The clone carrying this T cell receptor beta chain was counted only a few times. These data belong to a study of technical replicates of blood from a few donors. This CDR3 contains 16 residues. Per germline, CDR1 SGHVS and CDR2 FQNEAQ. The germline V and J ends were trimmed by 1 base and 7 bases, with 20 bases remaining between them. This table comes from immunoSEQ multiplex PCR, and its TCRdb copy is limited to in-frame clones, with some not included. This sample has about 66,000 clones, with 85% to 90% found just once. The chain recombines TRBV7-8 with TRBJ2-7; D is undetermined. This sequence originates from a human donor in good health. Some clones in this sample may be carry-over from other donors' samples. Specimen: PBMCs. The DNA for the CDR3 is TGTGCCAGCAGCTTAGGTAGGAATATTAATCCGAGGGAGCAGTACTTC. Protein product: CASSLGRNINPREQYF.